These 23 T cell receptor beta chains share one sample of origin, sequenced in a study of blood T cell repertoires in COVID-19. The data were produced by immunoSEQ multiplex PCR, yet TCRdb's version contains in-frame clones alone and is incomplete. The repertoire has 280,000 or so clones, 83% of them found once; the top ten carry roughly 10%. Sequenced material: peripheral blood. The source of these receptors is a woman aged 45 to 65 who had recovered from COVID-19.

This chain uses TRBV28 with TRBJ2-2; D uncertain. The CDR3 has 15 residues. The V and J ends lost 2 bases and 3 bases respectively, with 10 bases between them. Germline V lookup: CDR1 MDHEN, CDR2 SYDVKM. The CDR3 coding sequence is TGTGCCAGCAGTTTACTGAGCTCGGACACCGGGGAGCTGTTTTTT. Its protein is CASSLLSSDTGELFF.

This clone came up once. The chain recombines TRBV19 with TRBJ2-5; TRBD1 aligns across 9 bases. CDR1 and CDR2 (germline): LNHDA, SQIVND (reference sequence). The CDR3 has 14 residues. Losses at the gene ends were 6 bases for V and 6 bases for J; bases not matched to a gene: 8. CDR3 residues: CASSQQGATKTQYF. The CDR3 DNA sequence: TGTGCCAGTAGCCAACAGGGGGCCACAAAGACCCAGTACTTC.

J is TRBJ2-3 and V is TRBV6-1; tentative D call: TRBD1 (6 bases). Per the germline V gene, CDR1 is MNHNS and CDR2 is SASEGT. The CDR3 has 17 residues. V was pared by 0 bases and J by 1 base, with 14 bases between. Written as DNA, the CDR3 is TGTGCCAGCAGTGAAGCGGAGACAGGCCCCGGCACAGATACGCAGTATTTT. Protein sequence: CASSEAETGPGTDTQYF.

This rearrangement joins TRBV7-8 to TRBJ2-2, with a weak D call TRBD1 (5 bases). The V gene's germline CDR1 is SGHVS and CDR2 FQNEAQ. The V gene lost 2 bases and the J gene lost 6 bases, with 16 bases spanning the gap. The CDR3 is made up of 16 amino acids. CDR3 sequence reads: CASSLLSQGIAGELFF. The CDR3, as DNA: TGTGCCAGCAGCTTACTTTCGCAGGGTATAGCCGGGGAGCTGTTTTTT.

The rearrangement uses TRBV30 and TRBJ2-7, with a tentative D call TRBD1 (6 bases). The CDR3 length is 14 residues. The ends were cut back, 6 bases at V and 3 bases at J, with 18 bases in the middle. Germline loops: CDR1 GTSNPN, CDR2 SVGIG (reference sequence). CDR3 in DNA: TGTGCCTGTATCGCCAGGGGCGCCTACTACGAGCAGTACTTC. This sequence encodes CACIARGAYYEQYF.

This chain links TRBV30 with TRBJ2-3, with D possibly matching TRBD1 (5 bases). V lost 0 bases to trimming and J lost 0 bases, with 22 bases between them. The germline V gene has CDR1 GTSNPN and CDR2 SVGIG (reference sequence). The CDR3 runs to 19 residues. For the CDR3, the DNA is TGTGCCTGGAGTGTAGGGCAGGGCCCAGGTGCGGCTAGCACAGATACGCAGTATTTT. Its translation is CAWSVGQGPGAASTDTQYF.

In DNA form, the CDR3 reads TGCGCCAGCAGCCAAGGTGCCGGGACTAGCGGGAGTAGGGATACGCAGTATTTT. This sequence encodes CASSQGAGTSGSRDTQYF. The V call is TRBV4-3, the J call TRBJ2-3; 14 bases match TRBD2. CDR3 length equals 18 residues. The V gene's germline CDR1 is LGHNA and CDR2 YSLEER. V was pared by 1 base and J by 6 bases, with 9 bases of the junction left unmatched.

The chain recombines TRBV7-2 with TRBJ1-2, with 7 bases identical to TRBD1. Germline CDR1 is SGHTA and CDR2 is FQGNSA. V was clipped by 1 base and J by 4 bases; unmatched bases: 6. The CDR3 extends over 15 amino acids. This CDR3 reads CASSLGGQLAYGYTF. The CDR3 DNA reads TGTGCCAGCAGCTTAGGGGGACAGCTAGCCTATGGCTACACCTTC.

The V gene is TRBV5-1, the J gene TRBJ2-5; the D gene is possibly TRBD2 (7 bases). Germline V CDR1 and CDR2: SGHRS, YFSETQ. This CDR3 is 14 amino acids long. Trimming cost V 4 bases and J 5 bases, with 15 bases left between them. The CDR3 is CASSANGRGETQYF. In nucleotides, the CDR3 is TGCGCCAGCAGCGCCAATGGGAGGGGGGAGACCCAGTACTTC.

This clone was found once. The chain combines TRBV4-3 with TRBJ2-2, with D possibly TRBD2 on 5 matching bases. The germline V and J ends were trimmed by 0 bases and 5 bases, with 13 bases remaining between them. Germline V gives CDR1 LGHNA, CDR2 YSLEER. The CDR3 is 16 amino acids. In nucleotides, the CDR3 is TGCGCCAGCAGCCAAGATTATCTTCCGGGGACCGGGGAGCTGTTTTTT. This codes for CASSQDYLPGTGELFF.

V and J are TRBV20-1 and TRBJ1-3; D gene unclear. This CDR3 has 14 amino acids. V lost 3 bases and J 0 bases, leaving 9 bases between the germline ends. The germline V gene has CDR1 DFQATT and CDR2 SNEGSKA (reference sequence). In DNA, the CDR3 is TGCAGTGCTAGTACATATCTCTCTGGAAACACCATATATTTT. Its protein product is CSASTYLSGNTIYF.

The gene calls are TRBV19 and TRBJ2-2, with a tentative D call TRBD1 (5 bases). The V and J ends lost 6 bases and 5 bases respectively, with 16 bases between them. CDR3 length equals 15 residues. CDR1 is LNHDA, CDR2 SQIVND, per germline (reference sequence). CDR3 in DNA: TGTGCCAGTAGGGGGAAACAGGCCGAGACCGGGGAGCTGTTTTTT. This gives the protein CASRGKQAETGELFF.

This chain uses TRBV28 with TRBJ1-1, with unresolved D. This CDR3 contains 13 residues. The germline V gene encodes CDR1 MDHEN and CDR2 SYDVKM. Trimming took off 6 bases at V and 1 base at J, with 9 bases between the two ends. CDR3 residues: CASSQAGNTEAFF. The CDR3 bases are TGTGCCAGCAGCCAGGCCGGGAACACTGAAGCTTTCTTT.

The rearrangement uses TRBV19 and TRBJ1-6; 10 bases line up with TRBD1. V was clipped by 6 bases and J by 14 bases; unmatched bases: 16. Germline-derived CDR1 and CDR2 are LNHDA and SQIVND (reference sequence). The CDR3 covers 16 residues. The CDR3 here is CASRQPGTGAEGALHF. CDR3 coding DNA: TGTGCCAGTAGACAACCCGGGACAGGGGCCGAAGGGGCCCTCCACTTT.

The chain has TRBV27 and TRBJ2-2; 7 nucleotides match TRBD1. In germline, CDR1 is MNHEY, CDR2 SMNVEV (reference sequence). V trimming: 2 bases; J trimming: 2 bases; junction bases outside the gene matches: 5. The CDR3 runs 16 residues. CDR3: CASSLPTGHNTGELFF. CDR3 nucleotide sequence: TGTGCCAGCAGTTTACCGACAGGGCACAACACCGGGGAGCTGTTTTTT.

The V and J genes are TRBV7-2 and TRBJ2-3, with TRBD1 as a possible D gene (6 bases). V was trimmed by 3 bases and J by 6 bases, leaving 10 bases between them. This CDR3 has 13 amino acids. Per germline, CDR1 SGHTA and CDR2 FQGNSA. In DNA, the CDR3 is TGTGCCAGCAGCTTTGGGGGCTCCGATACGCAGTATTTT. Its protein product is CASSFGGSDTQYF.

The rearrangement joins TRBV19 to TRBJ1-1, with TRBD1 matching over 8 bases. The CDR3 is 15 residues long. V lost 6 bases to trimming and J lost 5 bases; unmatched junction nucleotides: 11. In germline, CDR1 is LNHDA, CDR2 SQIVND (reference sequence). CDR3 sequence reads: CASRGFTGGGTEAFF. The CDR3 DNA sequence: TGTGCCAGTAGGGGGTTTACAGGGGGAGGAACTGAAGCTTTCTTT.

The V and J genes are TRBV15 and TRBJ1-4; unclear D gene. V was cut by 0 bases and J by 0 bases, with 5 bases left in between. In germline, CDR1 is LNHNV, CDR2 YYDKDF (reference sequence). The CDR3 sequence is 15 residues long. CDR3 sequence: CATSRDAATNEKLFF. In DNA form, the CDR3 reads TGTGCCACCAGCAGAGATGCGGCAACTAATGAAAAACTGTTTTTT.

The chain combines TRBV6-4 with TRBJ2-3, with TRBD1 matching 7 bases. In germline, CDR1 is MRHNA, CDR2 SNTAGT. The CDR3 consists of 15 residues. Unmatched junction bases numbered 4, after V lost 4 bases and J lost 0 bases. Here the CDR3 reads CASSATGASTDTQYF. CDR3 in DNA: TGTGCCAGCAGTGCCACAGGGGCTAGCACAGATACGCAGTATTTT.

The chain employs TRBV10-3 and TRBJ1-1; 9 bases match TRBD1. The CDR3 contains 17 residues. V lost 6 bases and J lost 0; bases outside the gene matches: 11. CDR1 ENHRY and CDR2 SYGVKD come from the germline V gene. The CDR3 sequence is CAIRNTAGQGMNTEAFF. The CDR3 DNA follows: TGTGCCATCAGGAATACCGCGGGACAGGGTATGAACACTGAAGCTTTCTTT.

The J gene is TRBJ2-3, the V gene TRBV7-2, with TRBD2 identical over 9 bases. The CDR3 sequence is 19 residues long. Germline V gene sequence: CDR1 SGHTA, CDR2 FQGNSA. The junction had 11 bases not matched to a gene; V was cut back by 1 base and J by 0 bases. CDR3 in amino acids: CASSLVSGGSGWSTDTQYF. In nucleotides, the CDR3 is TGTGCCAGCAGCTTAGTTAGCGGGGGTTCCGGGTGGAGCACAGATACGCAGTATTTT.

The chain joins TRBV19 to TRBJ1-1, with D possibly TRBD1 on 5 matching bases. Germline CDR1 and CDR2: LNHDA and SQIVND (reference sequence). This CDR3 has 15 residues. The V end lost 6 bases, the J end lost 5 bases, and 19 bases lay between the germline ends. CDR3 sequence: CASSSEEGRFTEAFF. CDR3 DNA: TGTGCCAGTAGCTCTGAGGAGGGGAGATTTACTGAAGCTTTCTTT.

The V and J genes are TRBV19 and TRBJ2-2; 10 bases match TRBD2. J gave up 6 bases and V 2 bases, and 3 bases lay outside the gene matches. There are 15 residues in the CDR3. Germline assignment: CDR1 LNHDA and CDR2 SQIVND (reference sequence). The CDR3 loop reads CASSISGRGAGELFF. DNA of the CDR3: TGTGCCAGTAGTATAAGCGGGAGGGGCGCCGGGGAGCTGTTTTTT.